The present entry profiles one TCR beta chain with its context. Its antigen is unidentified. V gave up 0 bases and J gave up 0 bases, with 10 bases separating them. The CDR3 is 16 amino acids. The germline V gene has CDR1 SGHNT and CDR2 YYREEE (reference sequence). Unique molecular identifiers were attached to individual cDNA molecules within the library. A single record per CDR3 protein comes from TCRdb applying MiXCR to the RACE reads. This sample has approximately 90,000 distinct CDR3 sequences, with about 8.6% found just once. The sample belongs to a study of human T cells and chemical hapten exposure. Study overall: The variation in per-sample TCR yields arose mainly from small differences in pooled library volumes.

The time point was: healthy volunteer bleed at 2 weeks. Unfractionated whole blood yielded total RNA. General study points: Unchanged with DPC sensitization were TCRs above 1 in 1000 frequency.

The receptor was isolated from a female donor in good health. Some clones in this sample may be carry-over from other donors' samples. Sequencing was done on a sample of whole blood. V gene TRBV5-4 combines with J gene TRBJ2-1; no clear D. The CDR3, as DNA: TGTGCCAGCAGCTTGGGCCCGGATATCTCCTACAATGAGCAGTTCTTC. It yields the protein CASSLGPDISYNEQFF.